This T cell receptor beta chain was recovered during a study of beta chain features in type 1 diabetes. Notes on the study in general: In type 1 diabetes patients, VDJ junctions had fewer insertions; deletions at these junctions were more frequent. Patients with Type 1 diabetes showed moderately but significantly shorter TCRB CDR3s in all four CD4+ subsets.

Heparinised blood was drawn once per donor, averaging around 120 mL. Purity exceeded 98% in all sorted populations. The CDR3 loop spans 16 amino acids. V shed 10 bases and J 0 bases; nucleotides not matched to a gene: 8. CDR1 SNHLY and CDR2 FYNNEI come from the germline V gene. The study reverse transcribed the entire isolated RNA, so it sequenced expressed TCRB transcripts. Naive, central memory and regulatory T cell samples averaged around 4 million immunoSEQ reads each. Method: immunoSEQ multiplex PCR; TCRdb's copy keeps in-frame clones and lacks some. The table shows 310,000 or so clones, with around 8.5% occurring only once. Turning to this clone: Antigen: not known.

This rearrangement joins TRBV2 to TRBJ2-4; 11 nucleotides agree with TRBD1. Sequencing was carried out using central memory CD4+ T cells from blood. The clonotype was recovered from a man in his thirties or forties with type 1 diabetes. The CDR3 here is CANRPGQGVAKNIQYF. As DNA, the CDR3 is TGTGCCAACAGACCGGGACAGGGGGTAGCCAAAAACATTCAGTACTTC. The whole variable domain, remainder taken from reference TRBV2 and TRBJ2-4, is EPEVTQTPSHQVTQMGQEVILRCVPISNHLYFYWYRQILGQKVEFLVSFYNNEISEKSEIFDDQFSVERPDGSNFTLKIRSTKLEDSAMYFCANRPGQGVAKNIQYFGAGTRLSVL.